The entry below gives a single TCR beta chain sequence along with its context. This sample was included in a study of shared clonotypes between healthy human individuals. Sequenced by immunoSEQ multiplex PCR; TCRdb stores in-frame clones only, minus some. The table shows roughly 1,500,000 clones, with approximately 98% occurring only once. Looked up from germline, CDR1 is SGHKS and CDR2 is YYEKEE (reference sequence). CDR3 size: 15 residues. Trimming took 0 bases from V and 3 from J, leaving 12 bases between them. Specimen: naive CD4+ T cells sorted from blood. The subset here: CD45RA+ positively selected. The receptor comes from a man aged 25 to 45 in good health. The rearrangement joins TRBV5-5 to TRBJ1-2; no clear D. In nucleotides, the CDR3 is TGTGCCAGCAGCTTGGCTTTAGAGGACTACTATGGCTACACCTTC. Translating gives CASSLALEDYYGYTF.